This T cell receptor (beta chain) was identified during a study of regulatory T cells in long-lasting Graves disease. Study findings and constraints: Patients with persistent disease showed a bias toward TRBV28, TRBJ1-2 and TRBJ2-5. Examination was confined to peripheral blood, excluding thyroid tissue. Persistent Graves' patients showed a TCR diversity that was lower than that of newly diagnosed ones.

This clonotype has just a few counts. The antigen is unknown. Time point here: newly diagnosed GD, antithyroid drugs for less than 3 months. TCR sequences were obtained from RNA taken from PBMCs. Criteria from the American Thyroid Association guidelines were applied to diagnose Graves' disease. The authors built TCR beta libraries using iRepertoire HTBI primers and Arm-PCR of CDR3 regions. TCRdb re-called the multiplex PCR reads with MiXCR, one entry per CDR3 protein. The sample carries 200,000 to 250,000 distinct CDR3 sequences, around 19% recorded once. Trimming left V 0 bases short and J 1 base short, with 7 bases between. This CDR3 is built from 14 residues. Germline assignment: CDR1 SGHRS and CDR2 YFSETQ.

The sequences come from peripheral blood mononuclear cells (PBMCs), collected at new diagnosis, from a patient treated with antithyroid drugs. This sequence originates from a female donor with Graves disease. The rearrangement uses TRBV5-1 and TRBJ2-5; tentative D call: TRBD1 (6 bases). The chain's CDR3 is CASSLGQAQETQYF. CDR3 in DNA: TGCGCCAGCAGCTTGGGACAGGCCCAAGAGACCCAGTACTTC.